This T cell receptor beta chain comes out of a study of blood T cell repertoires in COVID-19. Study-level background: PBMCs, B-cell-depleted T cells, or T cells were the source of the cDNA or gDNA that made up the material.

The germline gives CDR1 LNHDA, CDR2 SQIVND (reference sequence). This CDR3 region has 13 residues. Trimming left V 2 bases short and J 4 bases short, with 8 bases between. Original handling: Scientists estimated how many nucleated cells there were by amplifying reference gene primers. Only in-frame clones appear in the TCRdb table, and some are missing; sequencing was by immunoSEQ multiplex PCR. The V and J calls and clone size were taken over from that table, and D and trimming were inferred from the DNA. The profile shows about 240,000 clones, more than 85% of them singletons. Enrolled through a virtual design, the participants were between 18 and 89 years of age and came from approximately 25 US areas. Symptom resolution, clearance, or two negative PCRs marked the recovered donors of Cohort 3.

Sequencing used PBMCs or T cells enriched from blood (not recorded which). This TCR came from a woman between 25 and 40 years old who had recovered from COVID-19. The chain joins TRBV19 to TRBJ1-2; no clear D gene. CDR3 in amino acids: CASSISRSYGYTF. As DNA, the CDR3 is TGTGCCAGTAGTATAAGTAGGAGCTATGGCTACACCTTC. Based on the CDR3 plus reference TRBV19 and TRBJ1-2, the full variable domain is DGGITQSPKYLFRKEGQNVTLSCEQNLNHDAMYWYRQDPGQGLRLIYYSQIVNDFQKGDIAEGYSVSREKKESFPLTVTSAQKNPTAFYLCASSISRSYGYTFGSGTRLTVV.